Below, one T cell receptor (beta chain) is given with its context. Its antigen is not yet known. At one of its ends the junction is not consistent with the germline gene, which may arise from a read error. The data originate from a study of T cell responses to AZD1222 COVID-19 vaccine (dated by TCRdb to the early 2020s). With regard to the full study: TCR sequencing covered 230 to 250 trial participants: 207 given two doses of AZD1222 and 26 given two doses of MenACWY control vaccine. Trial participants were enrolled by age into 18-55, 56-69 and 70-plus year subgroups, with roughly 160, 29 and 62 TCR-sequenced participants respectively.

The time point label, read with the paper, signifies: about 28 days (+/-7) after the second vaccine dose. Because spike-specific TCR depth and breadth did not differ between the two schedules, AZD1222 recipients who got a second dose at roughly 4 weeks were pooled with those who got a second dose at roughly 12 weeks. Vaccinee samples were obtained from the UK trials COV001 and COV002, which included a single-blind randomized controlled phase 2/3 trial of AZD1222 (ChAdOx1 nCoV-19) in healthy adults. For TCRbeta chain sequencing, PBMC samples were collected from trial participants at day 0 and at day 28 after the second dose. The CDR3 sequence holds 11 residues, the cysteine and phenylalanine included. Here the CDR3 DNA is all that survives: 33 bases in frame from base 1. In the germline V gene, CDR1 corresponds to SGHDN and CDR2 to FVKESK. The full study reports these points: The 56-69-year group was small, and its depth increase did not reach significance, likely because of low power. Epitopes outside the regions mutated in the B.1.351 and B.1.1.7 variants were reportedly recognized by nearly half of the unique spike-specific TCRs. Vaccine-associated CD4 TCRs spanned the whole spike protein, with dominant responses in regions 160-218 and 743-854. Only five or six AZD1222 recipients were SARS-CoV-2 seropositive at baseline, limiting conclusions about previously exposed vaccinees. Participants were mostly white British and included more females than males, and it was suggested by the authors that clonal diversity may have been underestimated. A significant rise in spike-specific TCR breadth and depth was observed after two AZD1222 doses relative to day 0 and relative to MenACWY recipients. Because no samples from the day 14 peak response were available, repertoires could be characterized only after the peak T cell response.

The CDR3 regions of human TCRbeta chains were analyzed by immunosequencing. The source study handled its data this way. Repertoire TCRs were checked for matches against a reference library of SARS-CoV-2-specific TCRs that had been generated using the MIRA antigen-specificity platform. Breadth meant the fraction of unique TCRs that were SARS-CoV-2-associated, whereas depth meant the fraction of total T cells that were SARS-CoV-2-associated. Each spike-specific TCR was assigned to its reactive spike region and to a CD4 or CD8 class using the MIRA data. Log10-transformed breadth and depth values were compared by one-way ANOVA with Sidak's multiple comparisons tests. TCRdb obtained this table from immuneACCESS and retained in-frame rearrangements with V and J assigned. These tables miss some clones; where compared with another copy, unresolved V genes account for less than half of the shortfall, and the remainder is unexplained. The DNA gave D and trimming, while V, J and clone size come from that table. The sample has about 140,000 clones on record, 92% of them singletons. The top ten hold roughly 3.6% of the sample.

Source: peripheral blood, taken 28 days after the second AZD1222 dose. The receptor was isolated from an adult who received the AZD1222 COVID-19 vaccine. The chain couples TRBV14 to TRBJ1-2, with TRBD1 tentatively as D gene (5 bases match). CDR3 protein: CASSPGGAKHF. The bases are TGTGCCAGCAGCCCCGGAGGGGCAAAACACTTC.